This note documents a single TCR beta chain sequence. Its antigen specificity is not known. Within one base of it there is no much larger clone, and no base qualities were kept. According to the germline V gene, CDR1 reads SGHRS and CDR2 reads YFSETQ. From the cysteine through the phenylalanine, the CDR3 covers 14 amino acids. Just the 42-base CDR3 DNA is kept, in frame starting at base 1. V is clipped by 4 bases and J by 2 bases, and the sequence between their germline boundaries is 13 bases long. The immunoSEQ Assay, a bias-controlled multiplex PCR, was used to amplify TCRbeta CDR3 regions from genomic DNA. Concerning the study's data processing: Nucleated cell counts per sample were estimated from amplification of reference gene primers within the assay. To quantify the absolute abundance of each unique TCRbeta CDR3 rearrangement, sequence reads were collapsed and filtered. For each sample, productive Simpson clonality was calculated by taking the square root of Simpson's diversity index across productive rearrangements. In TCRdb, the immuneACCESS table is reduced to in-frame sequences with V and J assigned. These tables do not hold every clone; where another copy was compared, an unresolved V gene accounts for under half, and the others remain unexplained. Clonal size and the V and J genes are those of that table, whereas D and trimming came from the DNA. In all, the sample holds 25,000 to 35,000 clones, and more than 85% of those were seen once. Roughly 12% of the sample is held by the ten biggest clonotypes.

The data derive from a study of blood T cell repertoires in COVID-19 (TCRdb year 2020). Regarding the complete study: The collaborator samples originated in the United States, Italy and Spain and spanned the acute and convalescent phases of COVID-19. The material from the prospective study consisted of cDNA or gDNA derived from T cells, B-cell-depleted T cells, or PBMCs. Deeply sampled blood TCRbeta repertoires from subjects exposed to, actively infected with, or recovered from COVID-19 were included in the dataset. A freely available public database, intended as a resource for researchers studying the immune response to SARS-CoV-2, is where the repertoires were released. The samples were drawn from two sources: the first 160 participants of the ongoing ImmuneRACE study, and 950 to 1,500 subjects contributed by 6 global collaborators. Nearly every sample came with metadata listing a de-identified subject ID, COVID-19 status, age in years and sex. Where available, HLA class I and class II types were obtained from metadata supplied by the sample provider rather than from assay-based typing.

Whole blood was collected in K2EDTA tubes by collaborating institutions according to the institutions' own protocols. Collaborator samples were shipped for TCRbeta analysis as frozen whole blood, isolated PBMCs, or DNA extracted from either sample type. Results the study describes overall, beyond this receptor: Clinical and demographic metadata were provided uncurated, with the amount varying by source and participant.

Sequencing used peripheral blood. The sequence joins TRBV5-1 to TRBJ2-7, and perhaps TRBD2 as D gene, on 5 matching bases. The receptor's source is a human donor in a cohort sampled during active COVID-19. For the CDR3, the sequence is CASSASEGTYEQYF. The DNA sequence is TGCGCCAGCAGCGCATCTGAGGGAACCTACGAGCAGTACTTC.